This T cell receptor (beta chain) stems from a study of cytomegalovirus exposure and HLA in healthy donors. TCRdb keeps only in-frame clones here, not all; method: immunoSEQ multiplex PCR. The table shows 65,000 or so clones, with about 94% occurring only once. This clone was seen a single time. The CDR3 sequence is 15 residues long. Germline CDR1 SNHLY, CDR2 FYNNEI. The V gene end was trimmed by 6 bases and the J gene end by 2 bases; junction bases not matched to a gene: 5. Donors came from a validation cohort of some 130 subjects, distinct from the first 666-subject cohort. Sequenced material: PBMCs. The chain has TRBV2 and TRBJ2-3, with 10 bases matching TRBD2. The TCR comes from a man aged 18 to 29 in good health and CMV-seropositive. In DNA form, the CDR3 reads TGTGCCAGCAGCCATAGCGGGGGGTTCACAGATACGCAGTATTTT. It encodes CASSHSGGFTDTQYF. The whole variable domain, filled in from reference TRBV2 and TRBJ2-3, reads EPEVTQTPSHQVTQMGQEVILRCVPISNHLYFYWYRQILGQKVEFLVSFYNNEISEKSEIFDDQFSVERPDGSNFTLKIRSTKLEDSAMYFCASSHSGGFTDTQYFGPGTRLTVL.